These T cell receptor beta chains were read from a single sample in a study of control samples from healthy donors and cancer patients. Sequenced by immunoSEQ multiplex PCR; TCRdb stores in-frame clones only, minus some. The repertoire consists of some 150,000 clones, with approximately 96% occurring once and the leading ten covering 1%. The specimen sequenced was blood. The source is a woman aged 25 to 39 in good health. CDR3s include the opening cysteine and the closing phenylalanine or tryptophan. D genes are given only for firm matches.

DNA | CDR3 | V | D | J
TGTGCCACCAGCAGAGTAGGGGTCCTCTACAATGAGCAGTTCTTC | CATSRVGVLYNEQFF | TRBV15 | NA | TRBJ2-1
TGTGCCAGCAGTTCTACGGGTCCCGGGACAGGGGCCTACGAGCAGTACTTC | CASSSTGPGTGAYEQYF | TRBV28 | TRBD1 | TRBJ2-7
TGCGCCAGCAGCTTTACGCCTAGCGGACAAGAGACCCAGTACTTC | CASSFTPSGQETQYF | TRBV5-1 | TRBD2 | TRBJ2-5
TGTGCCAGCAGTCTTCTTCGGGACGGCAGCTATGGCTACACCTTC | CASSLLRDGSYGYTF | TRBV28 | NA | TRBJ1-2
TGTGCCATCAGTGGTCAAGACTTGGGTTACACCGGGGAGCTGTTTTTT | CAISGQDLGYTGELFF | TRBV10-3 | NA | TRBJ2-2
TGTGCCAGCCCAATGTGGGAGACAGCCTGTCACTACGAGCAGTACTTC | CASPMWETACHYEQYF | TRBV11-3 | NA | TRBJ2-7
TGTGCCAGCAGTTTGGCCTCGGGAAGGGGCCGGGGAGGCACTGAAGCTTTCTTT | CASSLASGRGRGGTEAFF | TRBV28 | NA | TRBJ1-1
TGCAGCGTTGAAGGGGACGGCAACTCCTACGAGCAGTACTTC | CSVEGDGNSYEQYF | TRBV29-1 | NA | TRBJ2-7
TGTGCCAGCAGTTTATCCCAAGAGGGGCGTGACATCGATATTCGGACCGAAGCTTTCTTT | CASSLSQEGRDIDIRTEAFF | TRBV27 | NA | TRBJ1-1
TGTGCCAGCAGTGAATATAGTCTTGAGGGGAACACCGGGGAGCTGTTTTTT | CASSEYSLEGNTGELFF | TRBV25-1 | NA | TRBJ2-2
TGTGCCAGCAGGGCGACTAGCGGTCACACCGGGGAGCTGTTTTTT | CASRATSGHTGELFF | TRBV2 | TRBD2 | TRBJ2-2
TGTGCCAGCTCTTCGGACTTCAATCAGCCCCAGCATTTT | CASSSDFNQPQHF | TRBV18 | NA | TRBJ1-5
TGTGCCAGCAGTCGACTAGCGGGGGCTTACAATGAGCAGTTCTTC | CASSRLAGAYNEQFF | TRBV6-4 | TRBD2 | TRBJ2-1
TGTGCCAGCAGCTTAGAAACAGCCCAGCCCCAGCATTTT | CASSLETAQPQHF | TRBV11-2 | NA | TRBJ1-5